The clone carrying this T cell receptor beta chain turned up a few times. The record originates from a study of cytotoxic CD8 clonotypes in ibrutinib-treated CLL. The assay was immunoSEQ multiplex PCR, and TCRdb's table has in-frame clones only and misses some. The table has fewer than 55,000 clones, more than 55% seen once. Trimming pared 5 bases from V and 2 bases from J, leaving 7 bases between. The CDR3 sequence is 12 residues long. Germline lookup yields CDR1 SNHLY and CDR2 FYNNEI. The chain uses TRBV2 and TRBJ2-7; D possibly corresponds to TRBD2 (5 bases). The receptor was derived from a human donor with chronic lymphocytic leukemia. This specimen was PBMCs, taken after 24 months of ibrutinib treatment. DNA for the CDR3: TGTGCCAGCAGTACGGGGACCTACGAGCAGTACTTC. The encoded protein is CASSTGTYEQYF.